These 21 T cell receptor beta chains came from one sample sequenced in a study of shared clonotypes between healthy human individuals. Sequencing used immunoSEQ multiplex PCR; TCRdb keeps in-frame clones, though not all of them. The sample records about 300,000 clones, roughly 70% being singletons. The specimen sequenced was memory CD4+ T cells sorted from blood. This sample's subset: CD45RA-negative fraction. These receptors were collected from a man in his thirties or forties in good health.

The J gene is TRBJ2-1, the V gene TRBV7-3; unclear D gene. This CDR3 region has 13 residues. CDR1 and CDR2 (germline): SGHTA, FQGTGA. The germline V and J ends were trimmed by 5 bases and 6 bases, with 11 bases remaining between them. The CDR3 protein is CASSLSYPNEQFF. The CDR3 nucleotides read TGTGCCAGCAGCCTATCTTACCCCAATGAGCAGTTCTTC.

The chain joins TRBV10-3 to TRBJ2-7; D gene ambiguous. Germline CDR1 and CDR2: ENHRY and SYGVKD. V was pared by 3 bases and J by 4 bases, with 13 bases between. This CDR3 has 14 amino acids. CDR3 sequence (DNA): TGTGCCATCAGTGACCAGCCGCCGCTTTACGAGCAGTACTTC. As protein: CAISDQPPLYEQYF.

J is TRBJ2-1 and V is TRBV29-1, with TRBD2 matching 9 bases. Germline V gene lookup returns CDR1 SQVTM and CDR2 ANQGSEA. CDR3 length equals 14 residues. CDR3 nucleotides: TGCAGTGTGGGGCCAGCGGGGGGATACAATGAGCAGTTCTTC. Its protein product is CSVGPAGGYNEQFF.

CDR3 nucleotides: TGTGCCAGCTCACGGCTAGCGCCGAACACCGGGGAGCTGTTTTTT. Translated, it gives CASSRLAPNTGELFF. V is TRBV18 and J is TRBJ2-2; D possibly corresponds to TRBD2 (6 bases). Per the germline V gene, CDR1 is KGHSH and CDR2 is LQKENI. This CDR3 is 15 amino acids long. Trimming cost V 4 bases and J 0 bases, with 9 bases left between them.

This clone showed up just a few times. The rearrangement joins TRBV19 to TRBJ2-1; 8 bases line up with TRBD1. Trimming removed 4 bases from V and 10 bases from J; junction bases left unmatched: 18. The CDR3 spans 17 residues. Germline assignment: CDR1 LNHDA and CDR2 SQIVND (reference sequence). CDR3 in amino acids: CASSRTGFRTNHLEQFF. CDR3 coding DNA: TGTGCCAGTAGTAGGACAGGGTTCAGGACTAATCATCTCGAGCAGTTCTTC. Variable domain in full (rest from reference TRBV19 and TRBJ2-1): DGGITQSPKYLFRKEGQNVTLSCEQNLNHDAMYWYRQDPGQGLRLIYYSQIVNDFQKGDIAEGYSVSREKKESFPLTVTSAQKNPTAFYLCASSRTGFRTNHLEQFFGPGTRLTVL.

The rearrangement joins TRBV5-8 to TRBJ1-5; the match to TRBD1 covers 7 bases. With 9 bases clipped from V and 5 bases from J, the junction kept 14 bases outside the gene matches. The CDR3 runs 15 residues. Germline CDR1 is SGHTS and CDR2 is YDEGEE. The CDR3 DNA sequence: TGTGCCACCCGGGACAGCCCTTTCTCTTATCAGCCCCAGCATTTT. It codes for CATRDSPFSYQPQHF.

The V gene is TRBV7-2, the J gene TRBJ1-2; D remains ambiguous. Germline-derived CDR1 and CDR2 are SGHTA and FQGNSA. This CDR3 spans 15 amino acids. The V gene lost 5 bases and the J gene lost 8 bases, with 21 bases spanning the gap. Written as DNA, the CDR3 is TGTGCCAGCAGCCTACTGGTTTTGTCAGGCTACGGCTACACCTTC. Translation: CASSLLVLSGYGYTF.

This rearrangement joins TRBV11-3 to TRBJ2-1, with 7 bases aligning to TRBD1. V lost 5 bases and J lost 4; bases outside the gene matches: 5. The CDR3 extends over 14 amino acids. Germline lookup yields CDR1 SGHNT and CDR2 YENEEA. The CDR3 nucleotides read TGTGCCAGCAGCACCGAGGGGGCTTACAATGAGCAGTTCTTC. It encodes CASSTEGAYNEQFF.

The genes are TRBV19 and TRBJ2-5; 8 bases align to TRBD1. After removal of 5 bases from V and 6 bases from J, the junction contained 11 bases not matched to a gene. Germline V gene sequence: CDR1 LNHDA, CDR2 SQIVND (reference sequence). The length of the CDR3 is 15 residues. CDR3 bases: TGTGCCAGTAGTCAGAGTTGGACAGGGACACAGACCCAGTACTTC. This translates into CASSQSWTGTQTQYF.

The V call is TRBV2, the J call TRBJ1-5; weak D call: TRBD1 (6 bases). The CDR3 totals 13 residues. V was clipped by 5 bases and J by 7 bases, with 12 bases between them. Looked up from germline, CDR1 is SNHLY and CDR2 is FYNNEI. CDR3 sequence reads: CASSLAGDQPQHF. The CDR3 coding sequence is TGTGCCAGCAGTCTGGCAGGGGACCAGCCCCAGCATTTT.

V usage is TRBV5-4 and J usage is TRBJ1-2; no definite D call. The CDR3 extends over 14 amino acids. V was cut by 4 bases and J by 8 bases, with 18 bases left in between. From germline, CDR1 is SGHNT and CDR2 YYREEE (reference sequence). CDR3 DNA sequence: TGTGCCAGCAGCACGGCCGGTCAAAATGTCGGCTACACCTTC. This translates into CASSTAGQNVGYTF.

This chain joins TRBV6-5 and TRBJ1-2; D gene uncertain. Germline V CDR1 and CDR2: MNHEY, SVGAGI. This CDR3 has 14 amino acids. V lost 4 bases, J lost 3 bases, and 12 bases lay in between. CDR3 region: CASSSSNLYYGYTF. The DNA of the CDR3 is TGTGCCAGCAGTTCCTCGAATTTATACTATGGCTACACCTTC.

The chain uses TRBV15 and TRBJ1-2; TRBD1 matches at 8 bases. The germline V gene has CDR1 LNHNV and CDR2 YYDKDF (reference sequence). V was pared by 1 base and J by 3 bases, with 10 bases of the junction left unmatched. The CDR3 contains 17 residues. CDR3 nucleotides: TGTGCCACCAGCAGAGGGACAGGGAGTCACCTCGACTATGGCTACACCTTC. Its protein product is CATSRGTGSHLDYGYTF. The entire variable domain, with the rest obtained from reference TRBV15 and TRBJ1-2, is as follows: DAMVIQNPRYQVTQFGKPVTLSCSQTLNHNVMYWYQQKSSQAPKLLFHYYDKDFNNEADTPDNFQSRRPNTSFCFLDIRSPGLGDTAMYLCATSRGTGSHLDYGYTFGSGTRLTVV.

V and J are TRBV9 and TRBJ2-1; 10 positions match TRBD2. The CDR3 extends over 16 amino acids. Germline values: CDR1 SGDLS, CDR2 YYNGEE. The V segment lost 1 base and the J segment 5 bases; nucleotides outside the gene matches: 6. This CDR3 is CASSVSASGSHNEQFF. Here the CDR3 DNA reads TGTGCCAGCAGCGTATCGGCTAGCGGGAGCCACAATGAGCAGTTCTTC.

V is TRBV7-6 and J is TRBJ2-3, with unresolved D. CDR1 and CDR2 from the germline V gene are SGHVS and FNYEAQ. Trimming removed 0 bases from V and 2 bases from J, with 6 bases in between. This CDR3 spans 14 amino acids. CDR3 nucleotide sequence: TGTGCCAGCAGCTTAGCGGGGTACACAGATACGCAGTATTTT. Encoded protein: CASSLAGYTDTQYF.

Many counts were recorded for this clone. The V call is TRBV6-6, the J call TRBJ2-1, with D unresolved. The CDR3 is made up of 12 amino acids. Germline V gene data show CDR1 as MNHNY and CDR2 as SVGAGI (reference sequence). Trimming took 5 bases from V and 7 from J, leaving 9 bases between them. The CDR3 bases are TGTGCCAGCAGTCCCGCCGGGAATGAGCAGTTCTTC. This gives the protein CASSPAGNEQFF.

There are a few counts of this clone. CDR3 loop: CASSYSIFIETQYF. The CDR3 bases are TGTGCCAGCAGTTACTCGATATTTATAGAGACCCAGTACTTC. The chain uses TRBV6-5 and TRBJ2-5; D uncertain. V was clipped by 0 bases and J by 4 bases, with 9 bases between them. This CDR3 is 14 amino acids long. The germline gives CDR1 MNHEY, CDR2 SVGAGI.

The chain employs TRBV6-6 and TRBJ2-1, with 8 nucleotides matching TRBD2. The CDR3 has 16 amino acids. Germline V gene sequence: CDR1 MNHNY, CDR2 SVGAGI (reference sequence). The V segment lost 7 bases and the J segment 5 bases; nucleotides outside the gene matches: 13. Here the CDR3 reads CASTLLAEPPHNEQFF. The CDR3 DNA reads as TGTGCCAGCACCTTACTAGCGGAGCCCCCCCACAATGAGCAGTTCTTC.

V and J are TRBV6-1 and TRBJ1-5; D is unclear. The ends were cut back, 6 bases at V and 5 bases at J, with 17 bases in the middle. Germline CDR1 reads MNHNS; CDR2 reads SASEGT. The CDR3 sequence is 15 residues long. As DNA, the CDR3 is TGTGCCAGCAGAGATAGGACCCCCCCGGATCAGCCCCAGCATTTT. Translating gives CASRDRTPPDQPQHF.

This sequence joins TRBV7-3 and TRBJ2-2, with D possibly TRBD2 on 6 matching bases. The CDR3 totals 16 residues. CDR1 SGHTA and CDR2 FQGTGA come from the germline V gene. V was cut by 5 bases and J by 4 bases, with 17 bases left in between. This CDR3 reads CASSPFPGEFTGELFF. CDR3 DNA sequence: TGTGCCAGCAGCCCATTCCCGGGAGAGTTCACCGGGGAGCTGTTTTTT.

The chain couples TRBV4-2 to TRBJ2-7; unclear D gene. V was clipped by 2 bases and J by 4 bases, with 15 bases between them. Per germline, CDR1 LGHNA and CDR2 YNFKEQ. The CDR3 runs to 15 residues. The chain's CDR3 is CASSQSAQSDYEQYF. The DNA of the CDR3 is TGTGCCAGCAGCCAAAGTGCACAGTCAGATTACGAGCAGTACTTC.